These 3 T cell receptor beta chains were sequenced from one sample in a study of radiation and T cells in renal cell carcinoma (dated by TCRdb to about 2020). Library construction relied on the immunoSEQ multiplex PCR assay. Sourced from immuneACCESS, this table was stored by TCRdb with only in-frame sequences that have V and J called. A share of the clones is absent; for the studies checked, an unresolved V gene accounts for under half, and the remainder has no known explanation. For this sample there are around 9,600 clones; roughly 50% appear just once. The ten largest clones add up to about 19% of the sample. What this sample's time point label stands for: tumor resected at nephrectomy. The treatment or condition label of this sample denotes: 15 Gy SBRT to primary tumor, nephrectomy 4 weeks later. Here the sequenced sample was tumor tissue, taken from a patient whose treatment included radiotherapy and nephrectomy. The source of these receptors is a man aged 60-69 years with renal cell carcinoma.

The chain couples TRBV4-2 to TRBJ1-1, with TRBD1 as a possible D gene (6 bases). V was shortened by 2 bases and J by 0 bases, with 13 bases between the two germline ends. CDR1 is LGHNA and CDR2 is YNFKEQ in the germline V gene. The CDR3 has 16 amino acids. CDR3 residues: CASSQNQGRMNTEAFF. The CDR3 DNA is TGTGCCAGCAGCCAAAACCAGGGGAGAATGAACACTGAAGCTTTCTTT.

This rearrangement joins TRBV27 to TRBJ1-2; no reliable D call. V lost 6 bases and J 7 bases, leaving 21 bases between the germline ends. This CDR3 is 15 amino acids long. Germline lookup yields CDR1 MNHEY and CDR2 SMNVEV (reference sequence). This CDR3 is CASRLEAGIISGYTF. The DNA of the CDR3 is TGTGCCAGCAGGTTAGAGGCCGGGATAATTAGTGGCTACACCTTC.

The chain links TRBV5-1 to TRBJ1-2; D is unclear. This CDR3 has 12 residues. Per the germline V gene, CDR1 is SGHRS and CDR2 is YFSETQ. The V end lost 1 base, the J end lost 6 bases, and 7 bases lay between the germline ends. Here the CDR3 reads CASSLQSDGYTF. CDR3 DNA sequence: TGCGCCAGCAGCTTGCAAAGTGATGGCTACACCTTC.